One sample yielded the 9 T cell receptor beta chains listed below, sequenced in a study of CD8+ T cells in alopecia areata. Reverse transcription of extracted RNA yielded cDNA, which provided the sequencing template. TCRdb keeps only in-frame clones here, not all; method: immunoSEQ multiplex PCR. The table has roughly 190,000 clones, roughly three fifths seen once. Treatment specified: oral pan-JAK inhibitor, 5-10 mg twice daily. The input for sequencing was CD4+ T cells sorted from blood, taken at week 4, from a patient treated with tofacitinib. The receptors stem from a human donor with alopecia areata.

This chain joins TRBV11-2 and TRBJ2-5; 11 positions match TRBD1. V was pared by 5 bases and J by 1 base, with 6 bases of the junction left unmatched. Germline V gene sequence: CDR1 SGHAT, CDR2 FQNNGV. This CDR3 is built from 16 residues. The CDR3, as DNA: TGTGCCAGCAGCATACACGGGACAGGGGGCCAAGAGACCCAGTACTTC. Its translation: CASSIHGTGGQETQYF.

The chain has TRBV25-1 and TRBJ2-1; D could derive from TRBD1 or TRBD2 (7 bases each). Germline V CDR1 and CDR2: MGHDK, SYGVNS. Trimming removed 0 bases from V and 9 bases from J, with 18 bases in between. The length of the CDR3 is 16 residues. In nucleotides, the CDR3 is TGTGCCAGCAGTGAATATATGGGGAGGGGGCATAGTGAGCAGTTCTTC. This gives the protein CASSEYMGRGHSEQFF. Using reference TRBV25-1 and TRBJ2-1 for the parts outside the CDR3, the full variable domain is EADIYQTPRYLVIGTGKKITLECSQTMGHDKMYWYQQDPGMELHLIHYSYGVNSTEKGDLSSESTVSRIRTEHFPLTLESARPSHTSQYLCASSEYMGRGHSEQFFGPGTRLTVL.

Points on this clone: Given the absence of the conserved phenylalanine or tryptophan at the CDR3 end, a read error is likely. The DNA is left out, because the CDR3 cannot be placed on it with certainty; the CDR3 is given as TCRdb lists it. CDR3 sequence reads: CATPQGRPTYGEL. The chain uses TRBV5-7 and TRBJ2-7; the D call TRBD1 from the table was never checked on the DNA. TRBV5-7 carries the ORF label, with uncertain function. The CDR3 is 13 amino acids in total, end residues counted.

This clone appeared once. CDR3 residues: CASSFKGPRVAEAFF. The CDR3 bases are TGCGCCAGCAGCTTTAAGGGGCCGAGGGTCGCTGAAGCTTTCTTT. The chain employs TRBV5-1 and TRBJ1-1, with a possible D match to TRBD1 (5 bases). V lost 2 bases and J 6 bases, leaving 17 bases between the germline ends. This CDR3 is 15 amino acids long. The V gene's germline CDR1 is SGHRS and CDR2 YFSETQ.

The genes are TRBV5-4 and TRBJ2-5; D is possibly TRBD1 (5 bases). CDR3 length: 13 amino acids. Germline values: CDR1 SGHNT, CDR2 YYREEE (reference sequence). Trimming shortened V by 2 bases and J by 2 bases, and 7 bases separated the two germline ends. The CDR3 loop reads CASSFRAQETQYF. As DNA, the CDR3 is TGTGCCAGCAGCTTCAGGGCGCAAGAGACCCAGTACTTC.

This chain links TRBV27 with TRBJ1-1; no clear D gene. Trimming removed 3 bases at V and 5 bases at J, with 13 bases between. The germline V gene has CDR1 MNHEY and CDR2 SMNVEV (reference sequence). This CDR3 is 14 amino acids long. The DNA of the CDR3 is TGTGCCAGCAGTTTTTCGGGGAGTAGGACTGAAGCTTTCTTT. It encodes CASSFSGSRTEAFF.

This rearrangement joins TRBV29-1 to TRBJ1-2; unclear D gene. This CDR3 spans 10 amino acids. Germline CDR1 reads SQVTM; CDR2 reads ANQGSEA. V was shortened by 3 bases and J by 7 bases, with 6 bases between the two germline ends. The CDR3 DNA sequence: TGCAGCGTTGAGGGCCCTGGCTACACCTTC. This gives the protein CSVEGPGYTF.

In this sample, this clone turned up once. This chain connects TRBV5-1 to TRBJ1-1, with D perhaps TRBD1 (5 bases). CDR1 is SGHRS and CDR2 is YFSETQ in the germline V gene. V was trimmed by 3 bases and J by 4 bases, leaving 13 bases between them. The CDR3 extends over 14 amino acids. The CDR3 protein is CASSSRVGGTEAFF. In DNA, the CDR3 is TGCGCCAGCAGCTCCAGGGTAGGCGGCACTGAAGCTTTCTTT.

For this clone: Compared with germline, one end of the junction differs, possibly owing to a read error. The J gene is TRBJ2-5, the V gene TRBV7-6; D ambiguous. This CDR3 is 16 amino acids long. The germline CDR1 and CDR2 sequences are SGHVS and FNYEAQ. The CDR3 DNA is TGTGCCAGCAGCTCCCCCCCTGGAGTTAACCAGGAGACCCAGTACTTC. Amino acid sequence: CASSSPPGVNQETQYF.